A selection of T cell receptor beta chains follows, all from one sample in a study of Tregs in tolerant kidney transplant recipients. TCRdb's copy holds only in-frame clones and misses some; the assay was immunoSEQ multiplex PCR. This sample has some 100,000 clones, with about 90% found just once. Input material: CD4+ T cells from blood. Receptor source: a human donor in good health. Each CDR3 is given with its conserved first and last residue. Each record gives: J gene, D gene, clone size, V gene, CDR3 DNA, CDR3 protein. The D gene is left open where the match is weak. A row's size may be missing; if present it is once, few, many or a size class.

j_gene: TRBJ1-5; d_gene: -; abundance: few; v_gene: TRBV2; CDR3nt: TGTGCCAGCAGTGCGATCGTCCCTGGGAGCAATCAGCCCCAGCATTTT; CDR3aa: CASSAIVPGSNQPQHF
j_gene: TRBJ2-7; d_gene: TRBD1; abundance: -; v_gene: TRBV5-4; CDR3nt: TGTGCCAGCACCTCCGGGACAGGGCCCTACGAGCAGTACTTC; CDR3aa: CASTSGTGPYEQYF
j_gene: TRBJ1-4; d_gene: TRBD1; abundance: -; v_gene: TRBV7-8; CDR3nt: TGTGCCAGCAGCTTCCCCGGGACAGGGCATGAAAAACTGTTTTTT; CDR3aa: CASSFPGTGHEKLFF
j_gene: TRBJ1-2; d_gene: -; abundance: -; v_gene: TRBV6-5; CDR3nt: TGTGCCAGCAGGGCAAACTATGGCTACACCTTC; CDR3aa: CASRANYGYTF
j_gene: TRBJ2-6; d_gene: TRBD2; abundance: -; v_gene: TRBV6-5; CDR3nt: TGTGCCAGCACCAGCGGGGGAACTGGGGCCAACGTCCTGACTTTC; CDR3aa: CASTSGGTGANVLTF
j_gene: TRBJ2-2; d_gene: -; abundance: -; v_gene: TRBV7-2; CDR3nt: TGTGCCAGCAGCCTCGCCGGGACCCTGAACACCGGGGAGCTGTTTTTT; CDR3aa: CASSLAGTLNTGELFF
j_gene: TRBJ1-4; d_gene: -; abundance: -; v_gene: TRBV4-1; CDR3nt: TGCGCCAGCAGCCAAGCTTCAGCAACTAATGAAAAACTGTTTTTT; CDR3aa: CASSQASATNEKLFF
j_gene: TRBJ1-6; d_gene: TRBD1; abundance: -; v_gene: TRBV7-9; CDR3nt: TGTGCCAGCACCCCCGGGACAGCCTATAATTCACCCCTCCACTTT; CDR3aa: CASTPGTAYNSPLHF
j_gene: TRBJ2-7; d_gene: TRBD1; abundance: -; v_gene: TRBV10-3; CDR3nt: TGTGCCACCTCCGGACAGGGAGCCAACGAGCAGTACTTC; CDR3aa: CATSGQGANEQYF
j_gene: TRBJ1-1; d_gene: -; abundance: -; v_gene: TRBV18; CDR3nt: TGTGCCAGCTCACCACGCACGAACACTGAAGCTTTCTTT; CDR3aa: CASSPRTNTEAFF
j_gene: TRBJ2-7; d_gene: TRBD1; abundance: -; v_gene: TRBV11-3; CDR3nt: TGTGCCAGCAGCTTGGTGCGGACAGGGCCCTACGAGCAGTACTTC; CDR3aa: CASSLVRTGPYEQYF
j_gene: TRBJ1-1; d_gene: -; abundance: -; v_gene: TRBV15; CDR3nt: TGTGCCACCAGCAGAGGACTGGGCACTGAAGCTTTCTTT; CDR3aa: CATSRGLGTEAFF
j_gene: TRBJ2-5; d_gene: TRBD1; abundance: -; v_gene: TRBV5-1; CDR3nt: TGCGCCAGCAGCTTCGGCCGGTCAGGGGGCTGGCAAGAGACCCAGTACTTC; CDR3aa: CASSFGRSGGWQETQYF
j_gene: TRBJ2-3; d_gene: -; abundance: -; v_gene: TRBV19; CDR3nt: TGTGCCAGTAGAGGGGTGAGCACAGATACGCAGTATTTT; CDR3aa: CASRGVSTDTQYF
j_gene: TRBJ1-2; d_gene: -; abundance: -; v_gene: TRBV15; CDR3nt: TGTGCCACCAGCAGAGATGTAATTGGCTATGGCTACACCTTC; CDR3aa: CATSRDVIGYGYTF
j_gene: TRBJ2-1; d_gene: TRBD2; abundance: -; v_gene: TRBV9; CDR3nt: TGTGCCAGCAGCCCTTTCGGGACTAGCGGGTCATACAATGAGCAGTTCTTC; CDR3aa: CASSPFGTSGSYNEQFF
j_gene: TRBJ1-3; d_gene: -; abundance: -; v_gene: TRBV6-6; CDR3nt: TGTGCCAGCAGTCCCACGCAAAACACCATATATTTT; CDR3aa: CASSPTQNTIYF